Listed below are T cell receptor beta chains from one sample, sequenced in a study of cytomegalovirus exposure and HLA in healthy donors. The protocol was immunoSEQ multiplex PCR, while the TCRdb copy is restricted to in-frame clones and leaves out a portion. The sample has about 130,000 clones, 65% to 80% seen once. Sequencing was performed on PBMCs. These receptors came from a woman aged 40 to 55 in good health and CMV-seronegative. Each CDR3 is given with its conserved first and last residue. A D gene is named only where the DNA matches it firmly. Where a row states a size, it is once, few, many or the class of an expanded clone; other rows omit it.

j_gene: TRBJ1-6; abundance: .; v_gene: TRBV7-9; d_gene: TRBD1; CDR3nt: TGTGCCAGCAGCTTTCCGGGACAGGGTGGTTCACCCCTCCACTTT; CDR3aa: CASSFPGQGGSPLHF
j_gene: TRBJ2-3; abundance: .; v_gene: TRBV9; d_gene: TRBD1; CDR3nt: TGTGCCAGCAGCGCGAGACAGGGGGAGATTTCAGATACGCAGTATTTT; CDR3aa: CASSARQGEISDTQYF
j_gene: TRBJ2-7; abundance: .; v_gene: TRBV30; d_gene: TRBD1; CDR3nt: TGTGCCTGGAGGTCGGGACAGACCTACGAGCAGTACTTC; CDR3aa: CAWRSGQTYEQYF
j_gene: TRBJ1-2; abundance: .; v_gene: TRBV11-2; d_gene: TRBD1; CDR3nt: TGTGCCAGCAGCCAGGACAGGGTAGTCTATGGCTACACCTTC; CDR3aa: CASSQDRVVYGYTF
j_gene: TRBJ1-5; abundance: .; v_gene: TRBV5-1; d_gene: .; CDR3nt: TGCGCCAGCAGCTTGGGGTTTGGGCCCAATCAGCCCCAGCATTTT; CDR3aa: CASSLGFGPNQPQHF
j_gene: TRBJ1-2; abundance: few; v_gene: TRBV28; d_gene: .; CDR3nt: TGTGCCAGCAGTAACAGGGTTAACTACACCTTC; CDR3aa: CASSNRVNYTF
j_gene: TRBJ2-5; abundance: .; v_gene: TRBV6-6; d_gene: TRBD2; CDR3nt: TGTGCCAGCAGCCCCGGGACTAGACAAGAGACCCAGTACTTC; CDR3aa: CASSPGTRQETQYF
j_gene: TRBJ2-7; abundance: .; v_gene: TRBV2; d_gene: TRBD1; CDR3nt: TGTGCCAGCAGCGCCCTACCGGGGACAGGAGGCTACGAGCAGTACTTC; CDR3aa: CASSALPGTGGYEQYF
j_gene: TRBJ2-1; abundance: .; v_gene: TRBV9; d_gene: TRBD2; CDR3nt: TGTGCCAGCAGCGTAGATTCGGGAGGTTACAATGAGCAGTTCTTC; CDR3aa: CASSVDSGGYNEQFF
j_gene: TRBJ2-2; abundance: .; v_gene: TRBV6-1; d_gene: TRBD1; CDR3nt: TGTGCCAGCGTAAACAGGGGGCTTACCGGGGAGCTGTTTTTT; CDR3aa: CASVNRGLTGELFF
j_gene: TRBJ1-3; abundance: .; v_gene: TRBV5-6; d_gene: TRBD1; CDR3nt: TGTGCCAGCAGCTCCCGGGACAGGTTTGGAAACACCATATATTTT; CDR3aa: CASSSRDRFGNTIYF
j_gene: TRBJ2-2; abundance: .; v_gene: TRBV29-1; d_gene: .; CDR3nt: TGCAGCATCATTAGCGGTGGGGCGAACACCGGGGAGCTGTTTTTT; CDR3aa: CSIISGGANTGELFF
j_gene: TRBJ1-2; abundance: .; v_gene: TRBV9; d_gene: TRBD1; CDR3nt: TGTGCCAGCAGCATCAACACAGGGGGCGGTGGCTACACCTTC; CDR3aa: CASSINTGGGGYTF
j_gene: TRBJ1-5; abundance: .; v_gene: TRBV7-2; d_gene: TRBD1; CDR3nt: TGTGCCAGCAGCACCCTCGACAGGGGTCGCAATCAGCCCCAGCATTTT; CDR3aa: CASSTLDRGRNQPQHF
j_gene: TRBJ1-2; abundance: .; v_gene: TRBV30; d_gene: TRBD1; CDR3nt: TGTGCCTGGAGGTCGACAGGGAACTATGGCTACACCTTC; CDR3aa: CAWRSTGNYGYTF
j_gene: TRBJ1-6; abundance: .; v_gene: TRBV11-2; d_gene: TRBD1; CDR3nt: TGTGCCAGCAGCACCCTGACAGGGCCCTATGGATCACCCCTCCACTTT; CDR3aa: CASSTLTGPYGSPLHF
j_gene: TRBJ2-1; abundance: .; v_gene: TRBV5-1; d_gene: TRBD1; CDR3nt: TGCGCCAGCGAAGGGACAGGGGACAATGAGCAGTTCTTC; CDR3aa: CASEGTGDNEQFF
j_gene: TRBJ2-3; abundance: .; v_gene: TRBV7-9; d_gene: .; CDR3nt: TGTGCCAGCAGCTTAGGGGGGGTGGGCACAGATACGCAGTATTTT; CDR3aa: CASSLGGVGTDTQYF
j_gene: TRBJ2-1; abundance: .; v_gene: TRBV6-5; d_gene: TRBD2; CDR3nt: TGTGCCAGCAGGGGACCGGGACTAGCAGGCGAGCAGTTCTTC; CDR3aa: CASRGPGLAGEQFF
j_gene: TRBJ2-2; abundance: once; v_gene: TRBV6-1; d_gene: TRBD2; CDR3nt: TGTGCCAGCAGTGAATATCCGGAAGGGCTAGCGGGGGCAAACACCGGGGAGCTGTTTTTT; CDR3aa: CASSEYPEGLAGANTGELFF
j_gene: TRBJ1-2; abundance: .; v_gene: TRBV28; d_gene: TRBD1; CDR3nt: TGTGCCAGCAGTCCGCGGGCCCAGGGGGAGAGTGGCTACACCTTC; CDR3aa: CASSPRAQGESGYTF
j_gene: TRBJ2-7; abundance: once; v_gene: TRBV6-1; d_gene: TRBD2; CDR3nt: TGTGCCAGCAGTGAAGCGCGGACTAGCGGGCAATCCTACGAGCAGTACTTC; CDR3aa: CASSEARTSGQSYEQYF
j_gene: TRBJ1-5; abundance: .; v_gene: TRBV19; d_gene: TRBD1; CDR3nt: TGTGCCAGTAGTATGGGCAGGGGGCTGGGTAGCAATCAGCCCCAGCATTTT; CDR3aa: CASSMGRGLGSNQPQHF
j_gene: TRBJ2-1; abundance: few; v_gene: TRBV15; d_gene: .; CDR3nt: TGTGCCACCAGCAGATCCCTAGGGAGCCCGGCCTATAGGTTCGCCTACAATGAGCAGTTCTTC; CDR3aa: CATSRSLGSPAYRFAYNEQFF
j_gene: TRBJ2-5; abundance: .; v_gene: TRBV29-1; d_gene: TRBD2; CDR3nt: TGCAGCGTCGTACCAACTAGCGGGAGGGCCCAAGAGACCCAGTACTTC; CDR3aa: CSVVPTSGRAQETQYF
j_gene: TRBJ2-2; abundance: .; v_gene: TRBV19; d_gene: TRBD2; CDR3nt: TGTGCCAGTAGTATCCCCGGGAGGGCCATTGGCGGGGAGCTGTTTTTT; CDR3aa: CASSIPGRAIGGELFF
j_gene: TRBJ2-1; abundance: .; v_gene: TRBV10-3; d_gene: TRBD1; CDR3nt: TGTGCCATCAGTGAGCCCGGACAGGGGGCTCGTAATGAGCAGTTCTTC; CDR3aa: CAISEPGQGARNEQFF
j_gene: TRBJ1-4; abundance: .; v_gene: TRBV2; d_gene: .; CDR3nt: TGTGCCAGCAGTGACCCCAGGGTCGAGGAAAAACTGTTTTTT; CDR3aa: CASSDPRVEEKLFF
j_gene: TRBJ2-7; abundance: .; v_gene: TRBV5-8; d_gene: TRBD2; CDR3nt: TGTGCCAGCAGACCTAGCGGGATCCCCTACGAGCAGTACTTC; CDR3aa: CASRPSGIPYEQYF
j_gene: TRBJ2-3; abundance: few; v_gene: TRBV7-6; d_gene: .; CDR3nt: TGTGCCAGCAGCTTGGGACACAATATCCTCACAGATACGCAGTATTTT; CDR3aa: CASSLGHNILTDTQYF
j_gene: TRBJ2-1; abundance: .; v_gene: TRBV6-1; d_gene: .; CDR3nt: TGTGCCAGCGCGGTTGAGGTCAATGAGCAGTTCTTC; CDR3aa: CASAVEVNEQFF
j_gene: TRBJ1-1; abundance: .; v_gene: TRBV5-6; d_gene: TRBD1; CDR3nt: TGTGCCAGCAGCTTGGGGGGACAGGTTGAAGCTTTCTTT; CDR3aa: CASSLGGQVEAFF
j_gene: TRBJ1-2; abundance: .; v_gene: TRBV6-5; d_gene: TRBD1; CDR3nt: TGTGCCAGCAGATCCGACAGGGACTTTGGCTACACCTTC; CDR3aa: CASRSDRDFGYTF
j_gene: TRBJ1-2; abundance: .; v_gene: TRBV30; d_gene: .; CDR3nt: TGTGCCTGGAGCCTAGGGGTAGGCTACACCTTC; CDR3aa: CAWSLGVGYTF
j_gene: TRBJ2-5; abundance: .; v_gene: TRBV5-4; d_gene: TRBD2; CDR3nt: TGTGCCAGCAGCTTGTGGCTAGCGGGGGAAGAGACCCAGTACTTC; CDR3aa: CASSLWLAGEETQYF
j_gene: TRBJ1-2; abundance: .; v_gene: TRBV11-2; d_gene: .; CDR3nt: TGTGCCAGCAGCCCACAGACGGAAGCCTATGGCTACACCTTC; CDR3aa: CASSPQTEAYGYTF
j_gene: TRBJ1-1; abundance: .; v_gene: TRBV6-6; d_gene: .; CDR3nt: TGTGCCAGCAGTTTCGGTACCTCTGAAGCTTTCTTT; CDR3aa: CASSFGTSEAFF
j_gene: TRBJ2-2; abundance: .; v_gene: TRBV9; d_gene: TRBD1; CDR3nt: TGTGCCAGCAGCCCGCCGCGGACAGGGGTCACCGGGGAGCTGTTTTTT; CDR3aa: CASSPPRTGVTGELFF
j_gene: TRBJ1-6; abundance: .; v_gene: TRBV5-3; d_gene: TRBD1; CDR3nt: TGTGCCAGAAGCTTGGCCGATGGGACAGTAGATTCACCCCTCCACTTT; CDR3aa: CARSLADGTVDSPLHF